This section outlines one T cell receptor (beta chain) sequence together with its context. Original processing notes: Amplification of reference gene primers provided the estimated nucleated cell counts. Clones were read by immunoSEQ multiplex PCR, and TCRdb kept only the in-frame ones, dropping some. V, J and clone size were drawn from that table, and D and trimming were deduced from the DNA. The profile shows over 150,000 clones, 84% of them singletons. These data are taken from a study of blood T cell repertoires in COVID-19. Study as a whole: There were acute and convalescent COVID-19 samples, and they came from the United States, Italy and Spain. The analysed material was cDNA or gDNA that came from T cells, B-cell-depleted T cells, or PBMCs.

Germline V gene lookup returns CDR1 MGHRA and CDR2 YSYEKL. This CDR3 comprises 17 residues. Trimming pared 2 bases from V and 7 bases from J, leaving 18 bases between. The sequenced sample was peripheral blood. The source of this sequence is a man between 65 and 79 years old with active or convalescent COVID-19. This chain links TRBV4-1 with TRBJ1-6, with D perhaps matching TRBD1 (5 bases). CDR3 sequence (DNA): TGCGCCAGCAGCCAACGGGGGGGACGGAGCCAAAATTCACCCCTCCACTTT. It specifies CASSQRGGRSQNSPLHF.